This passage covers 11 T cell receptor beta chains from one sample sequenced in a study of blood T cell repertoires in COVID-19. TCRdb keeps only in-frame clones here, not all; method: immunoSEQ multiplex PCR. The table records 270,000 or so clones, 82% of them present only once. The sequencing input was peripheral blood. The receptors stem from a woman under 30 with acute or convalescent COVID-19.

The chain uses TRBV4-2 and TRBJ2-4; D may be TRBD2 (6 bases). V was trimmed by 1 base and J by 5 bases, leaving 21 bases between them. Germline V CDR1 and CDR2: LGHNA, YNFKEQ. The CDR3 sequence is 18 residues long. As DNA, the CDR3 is TGTGCCAGCAGCCAAGTCGGTAGCGGTTCTTTGAGGGAAAACATTCAGTACTTC. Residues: CASSQVGSGSLRENIQYF.

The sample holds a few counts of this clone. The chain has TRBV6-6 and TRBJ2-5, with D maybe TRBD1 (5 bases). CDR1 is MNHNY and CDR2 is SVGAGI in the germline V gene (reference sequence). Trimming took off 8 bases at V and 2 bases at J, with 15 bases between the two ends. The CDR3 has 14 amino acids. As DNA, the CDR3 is TGTGCCAGCTTATGGGGCAGGGAACAAGAGACCCAGTACTTC. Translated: CASLWGREQETQYF.

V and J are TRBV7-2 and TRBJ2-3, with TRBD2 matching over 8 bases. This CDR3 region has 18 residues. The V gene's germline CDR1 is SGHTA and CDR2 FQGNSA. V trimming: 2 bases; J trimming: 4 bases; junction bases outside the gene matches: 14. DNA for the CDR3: TGTGCCAGCAGCTTATCCGCGGGAGGCCCCCCGACCCCAGATACGCAGTATTTT. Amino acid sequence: CASSLSAGGPPTPDTQYF.

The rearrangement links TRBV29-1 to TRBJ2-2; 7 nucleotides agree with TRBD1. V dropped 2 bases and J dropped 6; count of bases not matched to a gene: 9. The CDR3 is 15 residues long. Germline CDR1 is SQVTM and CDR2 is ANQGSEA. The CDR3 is CSVERSQGESGELFF. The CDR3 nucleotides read TGCAGCGTTGAAAGGTCCCAGGGGGAGTCCGGGGAGCTGTTTTTT.

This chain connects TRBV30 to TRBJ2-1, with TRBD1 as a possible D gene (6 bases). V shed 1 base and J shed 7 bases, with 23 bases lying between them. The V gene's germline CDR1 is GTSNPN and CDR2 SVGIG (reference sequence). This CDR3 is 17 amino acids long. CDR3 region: CAWSAPGAVYGKNEQFF. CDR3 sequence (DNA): TGTGCCTGGAGTGCACCAGGGGCCGTCTACGGTAAGAATGAGCAGTTCTTC.

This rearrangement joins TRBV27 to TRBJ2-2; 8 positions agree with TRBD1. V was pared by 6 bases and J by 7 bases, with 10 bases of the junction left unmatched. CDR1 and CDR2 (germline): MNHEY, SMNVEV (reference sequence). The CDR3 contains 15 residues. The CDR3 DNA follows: TGTGCCAGCAGAGCTCCGACAGGGGTTTTCGGGGAGCTGTTTTTT. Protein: CASRAPTGVFGELFF.

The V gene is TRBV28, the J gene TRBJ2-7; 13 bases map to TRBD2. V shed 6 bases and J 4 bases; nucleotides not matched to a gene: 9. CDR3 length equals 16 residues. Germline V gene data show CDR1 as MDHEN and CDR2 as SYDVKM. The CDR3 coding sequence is TGTGCCAGCAGCCACGGACTAGCGGGAGACTGGTACGAGCAGTACTTC. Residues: CASSHGLAGDWYEQYF.

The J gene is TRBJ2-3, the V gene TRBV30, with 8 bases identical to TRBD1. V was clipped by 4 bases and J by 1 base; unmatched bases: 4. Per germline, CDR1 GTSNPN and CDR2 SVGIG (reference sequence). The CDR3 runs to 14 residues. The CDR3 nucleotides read TGTGCCTGGAACAGGGGGAGCCGCACAGATACGCAGTATTTT. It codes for CAWNRGSRTDTQYF.

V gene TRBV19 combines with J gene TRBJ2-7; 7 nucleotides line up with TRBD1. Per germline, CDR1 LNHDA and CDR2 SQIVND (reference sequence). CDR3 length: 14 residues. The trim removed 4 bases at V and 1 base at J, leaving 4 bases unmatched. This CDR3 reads CASSKPGQSYEQYF. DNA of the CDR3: TGTGCCAGTAGTAAACCGGGACAGTCCTACGAGCAGTACTTC.

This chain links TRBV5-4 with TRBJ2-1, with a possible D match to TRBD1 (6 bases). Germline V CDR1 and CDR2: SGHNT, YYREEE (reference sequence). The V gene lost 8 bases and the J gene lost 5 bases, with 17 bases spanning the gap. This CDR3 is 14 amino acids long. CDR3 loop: CASRPQGSHNEQFF. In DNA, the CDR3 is TGTGCCAGTCGCCCCCAGGGGTCTCACAATGAGCAGTTCTTC.

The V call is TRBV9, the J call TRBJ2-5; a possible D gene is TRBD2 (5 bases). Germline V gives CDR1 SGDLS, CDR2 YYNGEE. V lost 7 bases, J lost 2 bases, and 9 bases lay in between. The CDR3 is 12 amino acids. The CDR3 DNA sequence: TGTGCCAGCTATCGGGGTCAAGAGACCCAGTACTTC. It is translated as CASYRGQETQYF.